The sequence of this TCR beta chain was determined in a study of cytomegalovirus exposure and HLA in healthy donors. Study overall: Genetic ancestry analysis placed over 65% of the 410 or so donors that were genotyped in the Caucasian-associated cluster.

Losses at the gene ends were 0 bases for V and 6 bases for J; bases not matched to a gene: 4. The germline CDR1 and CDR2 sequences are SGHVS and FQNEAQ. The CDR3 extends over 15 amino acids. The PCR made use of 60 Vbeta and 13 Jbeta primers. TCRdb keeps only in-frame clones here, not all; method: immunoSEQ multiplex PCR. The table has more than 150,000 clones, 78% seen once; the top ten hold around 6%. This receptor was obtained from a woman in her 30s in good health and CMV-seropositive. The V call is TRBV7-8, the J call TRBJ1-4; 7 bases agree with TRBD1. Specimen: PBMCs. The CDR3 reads CASSLATGKDEKLFF. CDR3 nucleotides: TGTGCCAGCAGCTTAGCGACAGGGAAGGATGAAAAACTGTTTTTT.